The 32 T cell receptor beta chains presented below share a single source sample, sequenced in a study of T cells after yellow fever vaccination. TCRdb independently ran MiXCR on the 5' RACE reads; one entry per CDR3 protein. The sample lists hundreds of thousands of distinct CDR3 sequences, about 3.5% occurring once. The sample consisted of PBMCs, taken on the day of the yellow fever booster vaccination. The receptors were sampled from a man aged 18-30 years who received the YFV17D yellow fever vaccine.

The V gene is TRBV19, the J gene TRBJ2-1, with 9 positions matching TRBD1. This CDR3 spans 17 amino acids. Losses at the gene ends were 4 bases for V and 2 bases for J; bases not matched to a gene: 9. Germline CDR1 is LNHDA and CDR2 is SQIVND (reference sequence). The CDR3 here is CASSSLPGTGTYNEQFF. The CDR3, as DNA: TGTGCCAGTAGTAGTCTCCCAGGGACAGGGACCTACAATGAGCAGTTCTTC.

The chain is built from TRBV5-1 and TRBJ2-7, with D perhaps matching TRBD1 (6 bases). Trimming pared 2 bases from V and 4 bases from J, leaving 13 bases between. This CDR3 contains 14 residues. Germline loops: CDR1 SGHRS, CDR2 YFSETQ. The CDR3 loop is CASSFGTRKYEQYF. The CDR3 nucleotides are TGCGCCAGCAGCTTTGGGACACGGAAGTACGAGCAGTACTTC.

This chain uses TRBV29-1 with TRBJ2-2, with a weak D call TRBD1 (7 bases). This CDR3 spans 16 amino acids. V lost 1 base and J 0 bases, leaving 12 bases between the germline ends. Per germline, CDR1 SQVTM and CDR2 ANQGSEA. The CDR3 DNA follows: TGCAGCGTTGAAGGCGGGACAGCCGCGAACACCGGGGAGCTGTTTTTT. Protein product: CSVEGGTAANTGELFF.

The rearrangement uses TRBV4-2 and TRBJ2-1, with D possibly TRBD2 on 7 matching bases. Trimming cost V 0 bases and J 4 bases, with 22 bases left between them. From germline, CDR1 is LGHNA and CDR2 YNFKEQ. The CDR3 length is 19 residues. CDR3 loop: CASSQDPLVRGARYNEQFF. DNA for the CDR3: TGTGCCAGCAGCCAAGATCCTTTAGTCCGGGGGGCGCGTTACAATGAGCAGTTCTTC.

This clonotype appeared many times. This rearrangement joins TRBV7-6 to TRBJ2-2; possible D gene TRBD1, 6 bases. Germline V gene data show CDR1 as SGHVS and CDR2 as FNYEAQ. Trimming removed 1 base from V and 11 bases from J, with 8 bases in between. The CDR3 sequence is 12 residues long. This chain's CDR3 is CASSLGTAELFF. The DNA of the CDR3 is TGTGCCAGCAGCTTAGGGACAGCTGAGCTGTTTTTT.

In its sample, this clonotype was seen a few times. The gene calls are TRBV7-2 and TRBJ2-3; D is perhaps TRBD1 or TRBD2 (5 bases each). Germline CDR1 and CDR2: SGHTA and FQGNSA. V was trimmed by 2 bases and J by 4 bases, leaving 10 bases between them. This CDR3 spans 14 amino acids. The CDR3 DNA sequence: TGTGCCAGCAGCTTAACGAGGGGAGCAGATACGCAGTATTTT. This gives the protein CASSLTRGADTQYF.

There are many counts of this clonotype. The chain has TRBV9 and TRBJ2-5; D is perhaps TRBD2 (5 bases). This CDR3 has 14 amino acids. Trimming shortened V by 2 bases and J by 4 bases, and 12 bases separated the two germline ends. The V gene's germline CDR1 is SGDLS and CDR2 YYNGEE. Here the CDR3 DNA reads TGTGCCAGCAGCGTCGGGGTGGGAGCAGAGACCCAGTACTTC. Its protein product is CASSVGVGAETQYF.

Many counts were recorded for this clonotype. The CDR3 sequence: CSAREVDSNTEAFF. CDR3 bases: TGCAGTGCTAGAGAAGTGGACAGCAACACTGAAGCTTTCTTT. V usage is TRBV20-1 and J usage is TRBJ1-1; maybe TRBD1 (6 bases). This CDR3 comprises 14 residues. With 0 bases removed from V and 2 bases from J, the gap between germline ends came to 10 bases. Germline lookup yields CDR1 DFQATT and CDR2 SNEGSKA (reference sequence).

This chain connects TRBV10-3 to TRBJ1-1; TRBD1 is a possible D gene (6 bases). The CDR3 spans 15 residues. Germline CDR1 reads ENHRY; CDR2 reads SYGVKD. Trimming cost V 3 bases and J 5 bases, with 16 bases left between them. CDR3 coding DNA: TGTGCCATCAGTGACCGGGGGGGCGCGGTAACTGAAGCTTTCTTT. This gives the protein CAISDRGGAVTEAFF.

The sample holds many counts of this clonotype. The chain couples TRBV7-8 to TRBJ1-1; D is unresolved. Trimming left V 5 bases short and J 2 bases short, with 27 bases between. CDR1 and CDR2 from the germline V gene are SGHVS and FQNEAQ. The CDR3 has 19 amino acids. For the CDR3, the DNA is TGTGCCAGCAGCAAGAGTCTAAGCCGGGTACAGACCCTTAACACTGAAGCTTTCTTT. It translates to CASSKSLSRVQTLNTEAFF.

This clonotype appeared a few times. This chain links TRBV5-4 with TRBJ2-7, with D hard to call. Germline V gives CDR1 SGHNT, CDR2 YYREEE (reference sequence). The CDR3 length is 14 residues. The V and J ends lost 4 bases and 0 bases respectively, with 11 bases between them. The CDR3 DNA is TGTGCCAGCAGCATAGACGGTAGCTCCTACGAGCAGTACGTC. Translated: CASSIDGSSYEQYV.

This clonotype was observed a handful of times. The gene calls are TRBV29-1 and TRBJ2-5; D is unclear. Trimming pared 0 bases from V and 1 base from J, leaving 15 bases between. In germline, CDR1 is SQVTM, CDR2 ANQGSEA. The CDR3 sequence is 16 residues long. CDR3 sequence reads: CSVEDTDPNIQETQYF. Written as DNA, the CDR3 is TGCAGCGTTGAAGATACAGACCCCAATATCCAAGAGACCCAGTACTTC. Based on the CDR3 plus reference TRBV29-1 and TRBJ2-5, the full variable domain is SAVISQKPSRDICQRGTSLTIQCQVDSQVTMMFWYRQQPGQSLTLIATANQGSEATYESGFVIDKFPISRPNLTFSTLTVSNMSPEDSSIYLCSVEDTDPNIQETQYFGPGTRLLVL.

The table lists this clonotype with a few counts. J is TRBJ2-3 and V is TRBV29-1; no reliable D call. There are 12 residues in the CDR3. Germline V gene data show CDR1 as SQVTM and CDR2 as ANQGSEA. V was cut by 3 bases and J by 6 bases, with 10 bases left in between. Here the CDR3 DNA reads TGCAGCGTTGAGATCCCTCCGGATACGCAGTATTTT. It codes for CSVEIPPDTQYF.

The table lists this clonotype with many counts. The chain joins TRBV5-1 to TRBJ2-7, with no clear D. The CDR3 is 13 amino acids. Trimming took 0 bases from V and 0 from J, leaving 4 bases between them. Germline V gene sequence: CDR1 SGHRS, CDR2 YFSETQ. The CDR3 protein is CASSLDNSYEQYV. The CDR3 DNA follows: TGCGCCAGCAGCTTGGACAACTCCTACGAGCAGTACGTC.

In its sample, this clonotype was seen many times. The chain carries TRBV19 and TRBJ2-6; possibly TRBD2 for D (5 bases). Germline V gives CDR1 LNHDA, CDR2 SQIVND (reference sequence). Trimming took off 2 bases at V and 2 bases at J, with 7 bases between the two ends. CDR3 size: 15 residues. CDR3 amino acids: CASSIRGTGANVLTF. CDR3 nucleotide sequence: TGTGCCAGTAGTATACGGGGAACTGGGGCCAACGTCCTGACTTTC.

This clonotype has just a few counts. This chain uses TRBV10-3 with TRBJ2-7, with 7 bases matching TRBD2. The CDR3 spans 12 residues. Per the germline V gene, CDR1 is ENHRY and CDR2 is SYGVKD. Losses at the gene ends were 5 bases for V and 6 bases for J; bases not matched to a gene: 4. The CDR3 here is CAISRGEGEQYV. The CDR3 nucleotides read TGTGCCATCAGTCGGGGGGAAGGCGAGCAGTACGTC.

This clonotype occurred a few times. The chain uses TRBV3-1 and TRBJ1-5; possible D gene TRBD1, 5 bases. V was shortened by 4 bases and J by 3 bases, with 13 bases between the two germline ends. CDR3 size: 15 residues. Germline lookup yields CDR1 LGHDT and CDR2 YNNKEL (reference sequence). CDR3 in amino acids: CASSPTDRPNQPQHF. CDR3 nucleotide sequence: TGTGCCAGCAGCCCGACTGACAGACCCAATCAGCCCCAGCATTTT.

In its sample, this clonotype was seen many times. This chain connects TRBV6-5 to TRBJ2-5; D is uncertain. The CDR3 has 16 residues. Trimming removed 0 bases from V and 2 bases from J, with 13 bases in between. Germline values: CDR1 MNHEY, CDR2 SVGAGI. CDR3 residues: CASSYSPGHAQETQYF. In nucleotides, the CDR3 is TGTGCCAGCAGTTACTCTCCCGGTCACGCTCAAGAGACCCAGTACTTC.

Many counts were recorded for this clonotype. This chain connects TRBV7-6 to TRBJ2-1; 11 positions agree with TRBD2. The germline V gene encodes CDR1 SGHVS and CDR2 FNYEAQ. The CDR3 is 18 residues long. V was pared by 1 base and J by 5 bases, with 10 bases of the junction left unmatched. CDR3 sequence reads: CASSLDAASGGPNNEQFF. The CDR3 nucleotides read TGTGCCAGCAGCTTAGACGCTGCTAGCGGGGGGCCCAACAATGAGCAGTTCTTC.

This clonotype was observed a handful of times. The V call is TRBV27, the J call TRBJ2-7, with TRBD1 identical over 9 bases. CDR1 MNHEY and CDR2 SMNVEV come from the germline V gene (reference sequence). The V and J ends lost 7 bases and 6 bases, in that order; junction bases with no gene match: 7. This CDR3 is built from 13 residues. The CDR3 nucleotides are TGTGCCAGCAATAAACAGGGGGCGGGCGAGCAGTACTTC. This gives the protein CASNKQGAGEQYF.

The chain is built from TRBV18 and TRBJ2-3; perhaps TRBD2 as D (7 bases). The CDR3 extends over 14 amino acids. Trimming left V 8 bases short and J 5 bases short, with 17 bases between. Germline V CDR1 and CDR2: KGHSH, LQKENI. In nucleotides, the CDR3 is TGTGCCAGCGCTACGGGGGGCCGGGGAGATACGCAGTATTTT. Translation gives CASATGGRGDTQYF.

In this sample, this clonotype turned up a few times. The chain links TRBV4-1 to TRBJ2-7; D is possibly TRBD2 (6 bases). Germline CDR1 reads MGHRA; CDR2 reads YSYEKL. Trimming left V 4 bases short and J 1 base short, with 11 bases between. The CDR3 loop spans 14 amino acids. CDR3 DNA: TGCGCCAGCAGCCTCGGGACTGAATCCTACGAGCAGTACGTC. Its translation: CASSLGTESYEQYV.

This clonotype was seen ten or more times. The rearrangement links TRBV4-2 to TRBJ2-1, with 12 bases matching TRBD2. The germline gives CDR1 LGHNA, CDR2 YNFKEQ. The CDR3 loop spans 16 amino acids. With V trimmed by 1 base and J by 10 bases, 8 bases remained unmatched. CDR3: CASSQAGTSGWLEQFF. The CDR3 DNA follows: TGTGCCAGCAGCCAAGCCGGGACTAGCGGGTGGTTGGAGCAGTTCTTC.

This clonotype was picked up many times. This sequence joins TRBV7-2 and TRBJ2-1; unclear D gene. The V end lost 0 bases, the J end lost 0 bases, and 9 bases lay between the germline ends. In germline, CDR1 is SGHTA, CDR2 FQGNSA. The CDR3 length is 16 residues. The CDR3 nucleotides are TGTGCCAGCAGCTTAGCAGCGTACTACTCCTACAATGAGCAGTTCTTC. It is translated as CASSLAAYYSYNEQFF.

The CDR3: CASSLEGPRDGYTF. CDR3 in DNA: TGCGCCAGCAGCTTGGAGGGACCTCGGGATGGCTACACCTTC. The gene calls are TRBV5-1 and TRBJ1-2; tentatively, D is TRBD1 (5 bases). The CDR3 loop spans 14 amino acids. CDR1 is SGHRS, CDR2 YFSETQ, per germline. Between the trimmed V and J ends, which lost 0 bases and 6 bases, there was a span of 12 bases.

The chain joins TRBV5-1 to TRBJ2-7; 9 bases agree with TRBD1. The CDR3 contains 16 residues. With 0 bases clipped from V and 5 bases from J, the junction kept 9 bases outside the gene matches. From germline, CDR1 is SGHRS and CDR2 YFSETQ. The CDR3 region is CASSLEARTGVDEQYF. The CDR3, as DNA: TGCGCCAGCAGCTTGGAGGCGCGGACAGGGGTAGACGAGCAGTACTTC.

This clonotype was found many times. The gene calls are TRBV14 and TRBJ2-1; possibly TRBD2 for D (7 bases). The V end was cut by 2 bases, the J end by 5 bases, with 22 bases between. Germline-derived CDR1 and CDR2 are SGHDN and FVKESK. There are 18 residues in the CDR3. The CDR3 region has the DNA TGTGCCAGCAGCCAAATCGTTCCGGCGGGGGCGAGGGACAATGAGCAGTTCTTC. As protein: CASSQIVPAGARDNEQFF.

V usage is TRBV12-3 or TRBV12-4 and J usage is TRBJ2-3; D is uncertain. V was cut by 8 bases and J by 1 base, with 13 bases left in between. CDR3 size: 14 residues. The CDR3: CASGFRGGTDTQYF. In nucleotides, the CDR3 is TGTGCCAGCGGCTTTCGAGGAGGCACAGATACGCAGTATTTT.

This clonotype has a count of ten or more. The CDR3 nucleotides read TGTGCCAGCAGCGCCCTCCCGCTACGACTAGCGGGGGTGTCCTACGAGCAGTACTTC. It is translated as CASSALPLRLAGVSYEQYF. This chain links TRBV7-8 with TRBJ2-7; 12 nucleotides line up with TRBD2. This CDR3 spans 19 amino acids. V shed 5 bases, J shed 1 base, and the junction held 15 bases outside the gene matches. Germline values: CDR1 SGHVS, CDR2 FQNEAQ.

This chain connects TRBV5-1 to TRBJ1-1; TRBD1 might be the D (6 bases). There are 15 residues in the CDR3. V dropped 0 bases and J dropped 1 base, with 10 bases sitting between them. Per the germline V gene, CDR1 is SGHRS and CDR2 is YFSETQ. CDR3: CASSLGPTGNTEAFF. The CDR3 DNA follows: TGCGCCAGCAGCTTGGGCCCGACAGGGAACACTGAAGCTTTCTTT.

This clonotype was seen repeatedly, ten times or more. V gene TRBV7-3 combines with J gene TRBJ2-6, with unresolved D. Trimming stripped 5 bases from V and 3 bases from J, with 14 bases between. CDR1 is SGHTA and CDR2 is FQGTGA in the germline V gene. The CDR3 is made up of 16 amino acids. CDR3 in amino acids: CASSPGLTNGANVLTF. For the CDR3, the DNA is TGTGCCAGCAGCCCCGGCCTTACGAATGGGGCCAACGTCCTGACTTTC.

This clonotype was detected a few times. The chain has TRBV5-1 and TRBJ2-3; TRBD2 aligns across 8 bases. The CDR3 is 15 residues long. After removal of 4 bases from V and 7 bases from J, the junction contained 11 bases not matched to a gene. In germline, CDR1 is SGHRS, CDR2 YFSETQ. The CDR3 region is CASSPGGGAPNTQYF. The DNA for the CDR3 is TGCGCCAGCAGCCCCGGGGGGGGCGCACCTAATACGCAGTATTTT.